Each of the 18 T cell receptor beta chains below was sequenced from the same sample in a study of blood T cell repertoires in COVID-19. TCRdb's table, derived via immunoSEQ multiplex PCR, lists solely in-frame clones and lacks some. In the table there are some 180,000 clones, over 80% of which are singletons. Sequencing was performed on peripheral blood. The receptors were gathered from a woman aged 40 to 55 with COVID-19, enrolled during active disease.

This clone was recorded only once. This chain links TRBV6-5 with TRBJ2-3; 8 bases are a match to TRBD2. CDR1 MNHEY and CDR2 SVGAGI come from the germline V gene. V gave up 5 bases and J gave up 0 bases; unmatched junction bases: 4. There are 15 residues in the CDR3. The CDR3 DNA follows: TGTGCCAGCAGTACTAGCGGAGTTAGCACAGATACGCAGTATTTT. Protein sequence: CASSTSGVSTDTQYF.

This sequence joins TRBV18 and TRBJ2-2; 7 nucleotides align to TRBD1. The CDR3 loop spans 16 amino acids. The germline V gene encodes CDR1 KGHSH and CDR2 LQKENI. V lost 3 bases, J lost 5 bases, and 9 bases stayed unmatched. CDR3 protein: CASSPLTGWTTGELFF. The DNA of the CDR3 is TGTGCCAGCTCACCTCTGACAGGGTGGACGACCGGGGAGCTGTTTTTT. Combining the CDR3 with reference TRBV18 and TRBJ2-2 gives the whole variable domain NAGVMQNPRHLVRRRGQEARLRCSPMKGHSHVYWYRQLPEEGLKFMVYLQKENIIDESGMPKERFSAEFPKEGPSILRIQQVVRGDSAAYFCASSPLTGWTTGELFFGEGSRLTVL.

CDR3 sequence reads: CASSLVWTGEYGYTF. The CDR3 coding sequence is TGTGCCAGCAGCTTAGTATGGACAGGGGAGTATGGCTACACCTTC. The gene calls are TRBV7-8 and TRBJ1-2, with 9 nucleotides matching TRBD1. The V gene's germline CDR1 is SGHVS and CDR2 FQNEAQ. The J segment lost 5 bases and the V segment lost 1 base, leaving 5 bases of the junction unmatched. The CDR3 has 15 amino acids.

This clone was observed a few times. The chain is built from TRBV2 and TRBJ1-4; D uncertain. Trimming left V 6 bases short and J 12 bases short, with 11 bases between. This CDR3 region has 11 residues. From germline, CDR1 is SNHLY and CDR2 FYNNEI. CDR3 loop: CASRTLSELFF. Here the CDR3 DNA reads TGTGCCAGCAGGACACTCTCGGAACTGTTTTTT.

The V gene is TRBV4-1, the J gene TRBJ1-4, with 9 bases that match TRBD1. This CDR3 comprises 16 residues. Per germline, CDR1 MGHRA and CDR2 YSYEKL. Trimming took 1 base from V and 8 from J; bases not matched to a gene: 8. The CDR3: CASSQGPGQGSEKLFF. CDR3 bases: TGCGCCAGCAGCCAAGGCCCGGGACAGGGTTCAGAAAAACTGTTTTTT.

V usage is TRBV10-1 and J usage is TRBJ1-2; 11 nucleotides match TRBD1. Germline-derived CDR1 and CDR2 are WNHNN and SYGVQD (reference sequence). The CDR3 length is 13 residues. J was trimmed by 8 bases and V by 4 bases; bases with no gene match: 3. The CDR3 DNA follows: TGCGCCAGCAGTGGGACAGGGGGCTTAGGCTACACCTTC. Translation gives CASSGTGGLGYTF.

The gene calls are TRBV14 and TRBJ1-1; TRBD1 is a possible D gene (6 bases). Between the trimmed V and J ends, which lost 4 bases and 3 bases, there was a span of 12 bases. The CDR3 has 14 residues. CDR1 SGHDN and CDR2 FVKESK come from the germline V gene. CDR3 protein: CASSRRGGHTEAFF. CDR3 nucleotide sequence: TGTGCCAGCAGCCGCCGGGGGGGGCACACTGAAGCTTTCTTT.

The CDR3 sequence: CASVDRGLTEAFF. As DNA, the CDR3 is TGTGCCAGCGTCGACAGGGGGCTAACTGAAGCTTTCTTT. This sequence joins TRBV6-5 and TRBJ1-1; 10 positions match TRBD1. This CDR3 has 13 amino acids. Germline V lookup: CDR1 MNHEY, CDR2 SVGAGI. With V trimmed by 8 bases and J by 5 bases, 5 bases remained unmatched.

V is TRBV7-9 and J is TRBJ1-2; D unclear. With 1 base removed from V and 6 bases from J, the gap between germline ends came to 6 bases. Germline values: CDR1 SEHNR, CDR2 FQNEAQ (reference sequence). The CDR3 consists of 12 residues. CDR3 residues: CASSLVADGYTF. The CDR3 coding sequence is TGTGCCAGCAGCTTAGTTGCAGATGGCTACACCTTC.

In the case of this clone: Other DNA sequences from this sample encode an identical CDR3 as well. The chain has TRBV5-1 and TRBJ1-4, with 7 bases fitting TRBD1. Germline loops: CDR1 SGHRS, CDR2 YFSETQ. V lost 1 base and J lost 3; bases outside the gene matches: 0. The CDR3 totals 14 residues. The CDR3 DNA is TGCGCCAGCAGCTTGCAGGGGGCTAATGAAAAACTGTTTTTT. This encodes CASSLQGANEKLFF. Complete variable domain (other parts from reference TRBV5-1 and TRBJ1-4): KAGVTQTPRYLIKTRGQQVTLSCSPISGHRSVSWYQQTPGQGLQFLFEYFSETQRNKGNFPGRFSGRQFSNSRSEMNVSTLELGDSALYLCASSLQGANEKLFFGSGTQLSVL.

The J gene is TRBJ2-7, the V gene TRBV12-3 or TRBV12-4; D might be TRBD2 (6 bases). The V and J ends lost 4 bases and 7 bases respectively, with 14 bases between them. This CDR3 comprises 13 residues. The DNA for the CDR3 is TGTGCCAGCAGTTCCCGGACGGGGAGGGAGCAGTACTTC. Translated: CASSSRTGREQYF.

V and J are TRBV27 and TRBJ1-2, with D perhaps TRBD1 (5 bases). V lost 3 bases and J 4 bases, leaving 15 bases between the germline ends. The CDR3 is 15 amino acids. Germline V gene lookup returns CDR1 MNHEY and CDR2 SMNVEV (reference sequence). CDR3 sequence reads: CASSLGTPDFYGYTF. The CDR3 nucleotides are TGTGCCAGCAGTTTGGGGACTCCGGACTTCTATGGCTACACCTTC.

The chain is built from TRBV9 and TRBJ2-7, with D possibly matching TRBD1 (6 bases). The CDR3 consists of 13 residues. Germline V gene sequence: CDR1 SGDLS, CDR2 YYNGEE. Trimming took off 0 bases at V and 7 bases at J, with 11 bases between the two ends. In DNA form, the CDR3 reads TGTGCCAGCAGCGTAGCTCAGAGGGGGGAGCAGTACTTC. It yields the protein CASSVAQRGEQYF.

The chain carries TRBV20-1 and TRBJ2-3; D is undetermined. Germline CDR1 DFQATT, CDR2 SNEGSKA (reference sequence). V gave up 4 bases and J gave up 5 bases, with 4 bases separating them. The CDR3 runs 10 residues. CDR3 sequence (DNA): TGCAGTGCTATCAAAGATACGCAGTATTTT. It is translated as CSAIKDTQYF.

The V and J genes are TRBV10-1 and TRBJ2-7, with unresolved D. V lost 6 bases and J lost 3, with 12 bases in between. CDR3 size: 13 residues. The germline V gene encodes CDR1 WNHNN and CDR2 SYGVQD (reference sequence). The CDR3 spells CASSDSRFYEQYF. The DNA for the CDR3 is TGCGCCAGCAGCGACTCACGCTTCTACGAGCAGTACTTC.

V gene TRBV28 combines with J gene TRBJ1-4; 7 positions agree with TRBD1. J was trimmed by 3 bases and V by 5 bases; bases with no gene match: 6. CDR1 MDHEN and CDR2 SYDVKM come from the germline V gene. The CDR3 spans 15 residues. In nucleotides, the CDR3 is TGTGCCAGCAGTCCACAGGGGTGGGCTAATGAAAAACTGTTTTTT. Its translation: CASSPQGWANEKLFF. Filled out from reference TRBV28 and TRBJ1-4, the complete variable domain reads DVKVTQSSRYLVKRTGEKVFLECVQDMDHENMFWYRQDPGLGLRLIYFSYDVKMKEKGDIPEGYSVSREKKERFSLILESASTNQTSMYLCASSPQGWANEKLFFGSGTQLSVL.

The rearrangement joins TRBV11-1 to TRBJ2-1; D may be TRBD1 (6 bases). CDR3 length: 15 residues. Trimming stripped 3 bases from V and 2 bases from J, with 11 bases between. The germline V gene has CDR1 SGHAT and CDR2 FQDESV (reference sequence). The CDR3 bases are TGTGCCAGCAGCTTGTCGGACAGAGCCTACAATGAGCAGTTCTTC. It is translated as CASSLSDRAYNEQFF.

The chain carries TRBV18 and TRBJ1-2; 7 positions agree with TRBD1. There are 14 residues in the CDR3. CDR1 is KGHSH and CDR2 is LQKENI in the germline V gene. V was pared by 4 bases and J by 6 bases, with 8 bases of the junction left unmatched. CDR3 protein: CASSRETGRNGYTF. DNA for the CDR3: TGTGCCAGCTCACGTGAGACAGGGCGGAATGGCTACACCTTC.